Sequencing of this T cell receptor beta chain was carried out in a study of beta chain features in type 1 diabetes. Expressed TCRB transcripts were sequenced, since all the RNA that had been isolated was reverse transcribed. Profiled with immunoSEQ multiplex PCR; TCRdb holds only in-frame clones, not every one. The sample has about 360,000 clones, roughly 12% seen once. Whole-study findings and limits: Across patients, naive, central memory and Treg TCRB repertoires exhibited apparently greater similarity than was observed across healthy donors.

This clone has just a few counts. The antigen remains unidentified. The CDR3 runs to 17 residues. CDR1 and CDR2 from the germline V gene are SGDLS and YYNGEE. Losses at the gene ends were 0 bases for V and 4 bases for J; bases not matched to a gene: 9. Sequenced input: naive CD4+ T cells from blood. This receptor was identified in a man younger than 35 in good health. This chain uses TRBV9 with TRBJ2-2; the match to TRBD2 covers 7 bases. This chain's CDR3 is CASSVALGTTPTGELFF. CDR3 DNA sequence: TGTGCCAGCAGCGTAGCCCTCGGGACTACCCCCACCGGGGAGCTGTTTTTT.